This paragraph covers one T cell receptor beta chain sequence. Its target is not known. V shed 5 bases and J shed 2 bases, with 10 bases lying between them. Germline CDR1 is LNHDA and CDR2 is SQIVND (reference sequence). The CDR3 totals 13 residues. The PCR had 60 Vbeta and 13 Jbeta primers. TCRdb keeps only in-frame clones here, not all; method: immunoSEQ multiplex PCR. In the table there are some 87,000 clones, around four fifths of which are singletons. The data stem from a study of cytomegalovirus exposure and HLA in healthy donors. General study points: Most TCR sequences were seen very rarely across donors, but some public TCRs occurred in many. Indistinguishable V segments such as TRBV6-2 and TRBV6-3 were excluded. Certain sequence variants were highly shared and formed a cluster, and this cluster was likely a sequencing artifact.

The sequencing input was PBMCs. The V and J genes are TRBV19 and TRBJ2-7; D remains ambiguous. The receptor was isolated from a man in his fifties or sixties in good health and CMV-seropositive. The CDR3 DNA sequence: TGTGCCAGTAGTTATGGGCTGACCTACGAGCAGTACTTC. Protein: CASSYGLTYEQYF.